This T cell receptor (beta chain) was profiled in a study of T cell repertoires in cytomegalovirus infection. This clonotype was detected many times. Its matching antigen is unknown. Trimming removed 7 bases from V and 5 bases from J, with 15 bases in between. Germline V lookup: CDR1 MNHEY, CDR2 SVGEGT. The CDR3 loop spans 14 amino acids. TCRdb reprocessed the reads via MiXCR and lists one record per CDR3 protein. The table has about 920,000 distinct CDR3 sequences, roughly 30% seen once. Material: cultured CD8+ T cells from PBMCs, obtained from culture after CMV antigen stimulation. The chain combines TRBV6-2 or TRBV6-3 with TRBJ2-1, with D perhaps TRBD1 (6 bases). The clonotype comes from a human donor in good health (CMV status not recorded). Some clones in this sample may be carry-over from other donors' samples. The CDR3 loop is CASTETGAHNEQFF. The DNA of the CDR3 is TGTGCCAGCACCGAGACAGGCGCCCACAATGAGCAGTTCTTC.